These 13 T cell receptor beta chains share one sample of origin, sequenced in a study of post-analysis software for immune sequencing data. The study, taken as a whole, reports: In patients, TRBV5-6, TRBV5-1 and TRBV20-1 belonged to about five TRBV segments found more frequently than in controls.

Every TCR beta cDNA library bore unique molecular identifiers. TCRdb ran MiXCR on the PCR reads and lists one entry per CDR3 protein. Among 600,000 to 750,000 distinct CDR3 sequences listed, approximately 60% were seen once. Which antigens these TCRs recognize remains unknown. Sequencing used blood. The receptor set was obtained from a girl aged 2-10 years with multiple sclerosis.

The chain uses TRBV6-4 and TRBJ2-1, with D perhaps TRBD2 (6 bases). V gave up 0 bases and J gave up 5 bases, with 8 bases separating them. The CDR3 contains 14 residues. Germline values: CDR1 MRHNA, CDR2 SNTAGT. CDR3 sequence reads: CASSDSGGHNEQFF. DNA for the CDR3: TGTGCCAGCAGTGACTCGGGGGGTCACAATGAGCAGTTCTTC.

This clonotype has more than one count but fewer than ten. V usage is TRBV29-1 and J usage is TRBJ1-1; no firm D call. V was shortened by 0 bases and J by 10 bases, with 6 bases between the two germline ends. The CDR3 is 10 residues long. Germline values: CDR1 SQVTM, CDR2 ANQGSEA. This CDR3 is CSVEEGRAFF. In nucleotides, the CDR3 is TGCAGCGTTGAAGAGGGAAGAGCTTTCTTT.

The chain recombines TRBV12-3 or TRBV12-4 with TRBJ2-2; D unresolved. Trimming took 5 bases from V and 3 from J, leaving 4 bases between them. The CDR3 is made up of 12 amino acids. This CDR3 reads CASSTDTGELFF. The CDR3 bases are TGTGCCAGCAGTACGGACACCGGGGAGCTGTTTTTT.

V is TRBV6-4 and J is TRBJ2-1; weak D call: TRBD1 (5 bases). Looked up from germline, CDR1 is MRHNA and CDR2 is SNTAGT. The CDR3 runs to 12 residues. Trimming took off 4 bases at V and 6 bases at J, with 7 bases between the two ends. The CDR3 nucleotides are TGTGCCAGCAGTGGAGACAGCAATGAGCAGTTCTTC. This translates into CASSGDSNEQFF.

In its sample, this clonotype was seen a few times. A read error may account for a junction end that differs from germline. The V and J genes are TRBV10-3 and TRBJ2-6; TRBD2 is a possible D gene (6 bases). Per the germline V gene, CDR1 is ENHRY and CDR2 is SYGVKD. This CDR3 has 16 residues. The CDR3 DNA reads as TGTGCCATCAGTGAGTCGGGGGGATCTGGGGTCAACGTCCTGACTTTC. This gives the protein CAISESGGSGVNVLTF.

This chain uses TRBV7-2 with TRBJ2-2; 9 nucleotides align to TRBD2. Per germline, CDR1 SGHTA and CDR2 FQGNSA. V shed 3 bases and J 6 bases; nucleotides not matched to a gene: 2. This CDR3 is 14 amino acids long. The DNA for the CDR3 is TGTGCCAGCAGCTTTGGCGGGGGGGCCGGGGAGCTGTTTTTT. Residues: CASSFGGGAGELFF.

The V gene is TRBV5-1, the J gene TRBJ2-3; 12 bases map to TRBD2. CDR3 length: 18 amino acids. The V gene end was trimmed by 4 bases and the J gene end by 3 bases; junction bases not matched to a gene: 12. CDR1 SGHRS and CDR2 YFSETQ come from the germline V gene. CDR3 in amino acids: CASSPFGLAGMRTDTQYF. CDR3 in DNA: TGCGCCAGCAGCCCTTTTGGACTAGCGGGAATGCGGACAGATACGCAGTATTTT.

In its sample, this clonotype was seen many times. The genes are TRBV2 and TRBJ2-5; D gene unclear. V was clipped by 1 base and J by 5 bases, with 2 bases between them. The germline gives CDR1 SNHLY, CDR2 FYNNEI. This CDR3 spans 11 amino acids. The CDR3 loop is CASSEVETQYF. The DNA for the CDR3 is TGTGCCAGCAGTGAAGTGGAGACCCAGTACTTC.

The CDR3 sequence is CSVLSPASGTAVETQYF. The DNA of the CDR3 is TGCAGCGTTCTTTCTCCCGCATCCGGGACCGCAGTAGAGACTCAGTACTTC. J is TRBJ2-7 and V is TRBV29-1, with D possibly called TRBD1 or TRBD2 (5 bases each). In germline, CDR1 is SQVTM, CDR2 ANQGSEA. The CDR3 has 17 amino acids. With 5 bases removed from V and 10 bases from J, the gap between germline ends came to 33 bases.

This clonotype has only a few counts. The chain is built from TRBV12-3 or TRBV12-4 and TRBJ2-5; weak D call: TRBD1 (6 bases). V gave up 3 bases and J gave up 3 bases, with 11 bases separating them. The CDR3 consists of 14 residues. The CDR3 nucleotides are TGTGCCAGCAGTTTCCCAGGGGTTAAAGAGACCCAGTACTTC. Protein sequence: CASSFPGVKETQYF.

The V gene is TRBV20-1, the J gene TRBJ2-2, with D possibly matching TRBD2 (5 bases). This CDR3 contains 14 residues. V was trimmed by 8 bases and J by 0 bases, leaving 13 bases between them. Per the germline V gene, CDR1 is DFQATT and CDR2 is SNEGSKA (reference sequence). In nucleotides, the CDR3 is TGCAGTCCACGGGGTGGACCGAACACCGGGGAGCTGTTTTTT. It encodes CSPRGGPNTGELFF.

This clonotype has a handful of counts. This chain joins TRBV7-2 and TRBJ1-5; 8 positions match TRBD1. Germline V lookup: CDR1 SGHTA, CDR2 FQGNSA. Germline trimming cut 6 bases from V and 2 bases from J; bases unmatched to any gene: 9. The CDR3 is 16 amino acids. The CDR3 here is CASSLQQGEGNQPQHF. The CDR3 DNA reads as TGTGCCAGCAGTCTACAACAGGGGGAGGGCAATCAGCCCCAGCATTTT.

V and J are TRBV28 and TRBJ2-5; TRBD2 aligns across 8 bases. Germline-derived CDR1 and CDR2 are MDHEN and SYDVKM. With 7 bases clipped from V and 2 bases from J, the junction kept 3 bases outside the gene matches. This CDR3 is 13 amino acids long. The CDR3 spells CASIRGGQETQYF. The DNA of the CDR3 is TGTGCCAGCATCCGGGGGGGGCAAGAGACCCAGTACTTC.